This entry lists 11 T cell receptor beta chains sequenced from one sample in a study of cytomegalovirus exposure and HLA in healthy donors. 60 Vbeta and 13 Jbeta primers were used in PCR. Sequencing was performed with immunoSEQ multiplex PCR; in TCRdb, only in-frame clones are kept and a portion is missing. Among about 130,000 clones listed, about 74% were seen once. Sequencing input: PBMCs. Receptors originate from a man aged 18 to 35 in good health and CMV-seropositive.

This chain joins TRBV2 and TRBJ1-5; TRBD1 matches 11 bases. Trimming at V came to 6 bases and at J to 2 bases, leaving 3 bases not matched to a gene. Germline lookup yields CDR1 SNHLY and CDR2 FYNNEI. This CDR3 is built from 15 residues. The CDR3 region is CASRGQGVGNQPQHF. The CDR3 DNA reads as TGTGCCAGCAGGGGACAGGGGGTCGGCAATCAGCCCCAGCATTTT.

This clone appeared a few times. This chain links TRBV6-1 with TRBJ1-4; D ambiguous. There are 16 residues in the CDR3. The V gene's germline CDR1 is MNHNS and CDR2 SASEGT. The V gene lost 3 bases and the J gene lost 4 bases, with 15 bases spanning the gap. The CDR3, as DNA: TGTGCCAGCAGTGAGGGCAGAAACTCTATTAATGAAAAACTGTTTTTT. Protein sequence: CASSEGRNSINEKLFF.

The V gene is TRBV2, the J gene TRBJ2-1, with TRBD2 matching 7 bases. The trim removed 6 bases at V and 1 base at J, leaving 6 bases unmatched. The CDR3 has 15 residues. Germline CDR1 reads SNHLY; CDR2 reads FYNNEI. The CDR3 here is CASSSGAGSYNEQFF. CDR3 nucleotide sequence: TGTGCCAGCAGCTCGGGAGCGGGGTCCTACAATGAGCAGTTCTTC. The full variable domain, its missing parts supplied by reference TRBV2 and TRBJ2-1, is EPEVTQTPSHQVTQMGQEVILRCVPISNHLYFYWYRQILGQKVEFLVSFYNNEISEKSEIFDDQFSVERPDGSNFTLKIRSTKLEDSAMYFCASSSGAGSYNEQFFGPGTRLTVL.

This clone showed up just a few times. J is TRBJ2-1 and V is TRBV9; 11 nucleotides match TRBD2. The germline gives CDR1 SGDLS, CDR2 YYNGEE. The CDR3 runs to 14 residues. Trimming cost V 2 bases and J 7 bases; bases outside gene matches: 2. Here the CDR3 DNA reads TGTGCCAGCAGCGTGACTAGCGGGGTTAATGAGCAGTTCTTC. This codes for CASSVTSGVNEQFF.

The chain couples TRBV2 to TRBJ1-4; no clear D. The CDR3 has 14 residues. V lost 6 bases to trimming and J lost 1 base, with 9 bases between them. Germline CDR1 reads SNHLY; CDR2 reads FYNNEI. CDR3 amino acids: CASREGLTNEKLFF. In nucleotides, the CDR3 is TGTGCCAGCAGGGAGGGCTTAACTAATGAAAAACTGTTTTTT. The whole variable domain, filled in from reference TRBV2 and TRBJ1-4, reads EPEVTQTPSHQVTQMGQEVILRCVPISNHLYFYWYRQILGQKVEFLVSFYNNEISEKSEIFDDQFSVERPDGSNFTLKIRSTKLEDSAMYFCASREGLTNEKLFFGSGTQLSVL.

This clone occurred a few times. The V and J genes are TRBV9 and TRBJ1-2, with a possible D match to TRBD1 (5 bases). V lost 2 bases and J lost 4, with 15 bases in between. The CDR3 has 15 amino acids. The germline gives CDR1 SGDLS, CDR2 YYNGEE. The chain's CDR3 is CASSVTSGGGYGYTF. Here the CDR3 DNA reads TGTGCCAGCAGCGTTACGTCGGGGGGAGGCTATGGCTACACCTTC.

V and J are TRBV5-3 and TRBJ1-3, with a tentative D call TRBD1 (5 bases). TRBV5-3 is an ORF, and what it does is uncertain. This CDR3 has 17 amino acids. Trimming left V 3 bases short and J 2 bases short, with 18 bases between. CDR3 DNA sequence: TGTGCCAGAAGCTGGCACAGGAGGGTAGGCCCTGGAAACACCATATATTTT. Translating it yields CARSWHRRVGPGNTIYF.

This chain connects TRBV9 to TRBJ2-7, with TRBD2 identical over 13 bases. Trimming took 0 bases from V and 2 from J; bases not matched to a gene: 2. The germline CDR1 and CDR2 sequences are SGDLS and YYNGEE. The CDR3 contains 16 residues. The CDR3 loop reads CASSVATSGGAYEQYF. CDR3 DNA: TGTGCCAGCAGCGTAGCTACTAGCGGGGGGGCCTACGAGCAGTACTTC.

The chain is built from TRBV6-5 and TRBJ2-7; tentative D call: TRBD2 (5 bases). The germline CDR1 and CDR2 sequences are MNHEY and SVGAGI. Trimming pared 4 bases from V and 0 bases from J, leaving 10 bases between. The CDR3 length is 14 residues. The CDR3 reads CASSSTGSSYEQYF. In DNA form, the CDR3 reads TGTGCCAGCAGTTCGACGGGGAGCTCCTACGAGCAGTACTTC.

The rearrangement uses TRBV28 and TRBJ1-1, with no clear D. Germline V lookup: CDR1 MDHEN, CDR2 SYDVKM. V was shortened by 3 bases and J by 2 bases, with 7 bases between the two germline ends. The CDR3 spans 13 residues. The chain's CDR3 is CASSFLLNTEAFF. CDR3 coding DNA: TGTGCCAGCAGTTTTCTACTTAACACTGAAGCTTTCTTT.

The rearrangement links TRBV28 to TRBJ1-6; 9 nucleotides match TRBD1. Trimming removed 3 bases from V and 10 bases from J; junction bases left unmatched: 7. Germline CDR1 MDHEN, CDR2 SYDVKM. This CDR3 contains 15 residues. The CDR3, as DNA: TGTGCCAGCAGTTTGGGGGGACAGGGTGTCTCACCCCTCCACTTT. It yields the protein CASSLGGQGVSPLHF.